This T cell receptor (beta chain) emerged from a study of shared clonotypes between healthy human individuals. Points from the study as a whole: Investigators collected only blood, and repertoires in tissues likely differ. What naive subsets generally showed was a larger estimated richness than memory subsets showed.

Germline CDR1 is SQVTM and CDR2 is ANQGSEA. The CDR3 consists of 16 residues. For each subset, genomic DNA was distributed in equal portions over several immunoSEQ plates. Using immunoSEQ multiplex PCR, the repertoire was profiled, and TCRdb retains in-frame clones only, with some absent. The table has about 1.5 million clones, over 95% seen once. In the case of this clone: Its antigen remains unidentified. At one of its ends the junction is not consistent with the germline gene, which may arise from a read error.

The sequenced sample was naive CD4+ T cells sorted from blood. Sample subset: CD45RA+ positively selected. The clonotype originates from a man aged 25-40 years in good health. The genes are TRBV29-1 and TRBJ2-3; 11 nucleotides match TRBD2. CDR3 DNA sequence: TGCAGCGCTGAGGGTCTAGCGGGAGGACTCACAGATACGCAGTGTTTT. This codes for CSAEGLAGGLTDTQCF.